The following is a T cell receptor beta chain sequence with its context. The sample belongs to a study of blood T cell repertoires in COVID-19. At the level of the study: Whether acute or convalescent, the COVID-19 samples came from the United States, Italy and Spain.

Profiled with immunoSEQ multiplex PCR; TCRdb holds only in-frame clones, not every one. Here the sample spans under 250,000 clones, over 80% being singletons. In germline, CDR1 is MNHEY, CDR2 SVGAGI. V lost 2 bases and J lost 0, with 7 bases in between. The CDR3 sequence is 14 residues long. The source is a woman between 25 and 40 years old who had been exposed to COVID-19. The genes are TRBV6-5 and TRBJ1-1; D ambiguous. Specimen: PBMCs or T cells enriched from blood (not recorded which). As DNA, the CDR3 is TGTGCCAGCAGTTACGCGGATATGAACACTGAAGCTTTCTTT. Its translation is CASSYADMNTEAFF.